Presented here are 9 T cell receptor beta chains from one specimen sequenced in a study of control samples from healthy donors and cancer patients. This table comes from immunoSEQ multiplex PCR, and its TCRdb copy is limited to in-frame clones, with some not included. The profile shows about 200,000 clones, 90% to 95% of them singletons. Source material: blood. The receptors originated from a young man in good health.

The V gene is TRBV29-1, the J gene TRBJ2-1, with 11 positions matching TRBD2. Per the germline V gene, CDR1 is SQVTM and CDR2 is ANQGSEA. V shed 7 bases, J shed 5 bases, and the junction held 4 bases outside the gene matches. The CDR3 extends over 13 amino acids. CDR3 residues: CSAGTSGDNEQFF. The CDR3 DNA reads TGCAGCGCGGGGACTAGCGGAGACAATGAGCAGTTCTTC.

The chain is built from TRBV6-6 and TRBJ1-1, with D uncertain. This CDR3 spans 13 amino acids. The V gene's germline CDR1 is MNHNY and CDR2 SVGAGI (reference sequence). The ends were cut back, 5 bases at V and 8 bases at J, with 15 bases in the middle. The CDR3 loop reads CASSMDRQREAFF. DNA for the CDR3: TGTGCCAGCAGTATGGATAGGCAGAGGGAAGCTTTCTTT.

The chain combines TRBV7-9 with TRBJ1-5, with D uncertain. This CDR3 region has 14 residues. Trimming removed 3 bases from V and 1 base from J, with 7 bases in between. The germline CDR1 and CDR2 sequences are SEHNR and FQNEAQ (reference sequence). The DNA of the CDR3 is TGTGCCAGCAGCTTCGCCGGCAGCAATCAGCCCCAGCATTTT. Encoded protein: CASSFAGSNQPQHF.

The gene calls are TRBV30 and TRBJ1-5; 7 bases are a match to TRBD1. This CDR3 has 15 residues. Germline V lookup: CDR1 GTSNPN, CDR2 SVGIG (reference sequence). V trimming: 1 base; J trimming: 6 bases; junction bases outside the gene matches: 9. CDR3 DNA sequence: TGTGCCTGGAGTGGTAAACAGGGGACGAGTCAGCCCCAGCATTTT. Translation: CAWSGKQGTSQPQHF.

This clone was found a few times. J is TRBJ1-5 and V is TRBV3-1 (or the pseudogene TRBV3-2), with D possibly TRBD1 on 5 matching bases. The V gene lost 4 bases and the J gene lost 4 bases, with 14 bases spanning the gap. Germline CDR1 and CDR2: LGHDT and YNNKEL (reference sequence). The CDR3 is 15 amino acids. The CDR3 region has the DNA TGTGCCAGCAGCCGCGGGACGGCGGAAAATCAGCCCCAGCATTTT. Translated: CASSRGTAENQPQHF.

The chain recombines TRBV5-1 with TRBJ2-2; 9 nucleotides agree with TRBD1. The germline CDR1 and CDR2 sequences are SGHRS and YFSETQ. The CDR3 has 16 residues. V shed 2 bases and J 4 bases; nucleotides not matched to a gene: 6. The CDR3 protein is CASSLITGGPTGELFF. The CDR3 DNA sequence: TGCGCCAGCAGCTTAATCACAGGGGGCCCCACCGGGGAGCTGTTTTTT.

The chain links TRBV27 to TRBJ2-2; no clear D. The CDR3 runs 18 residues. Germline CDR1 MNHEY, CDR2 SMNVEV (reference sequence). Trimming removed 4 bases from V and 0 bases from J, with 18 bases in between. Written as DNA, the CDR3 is TGTGCCAGCAGTTATAAATCGGGCACAGCGACGAACACCGGGGAGCTGTTTTTT. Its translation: CASSYKSGTATNTGELFF.

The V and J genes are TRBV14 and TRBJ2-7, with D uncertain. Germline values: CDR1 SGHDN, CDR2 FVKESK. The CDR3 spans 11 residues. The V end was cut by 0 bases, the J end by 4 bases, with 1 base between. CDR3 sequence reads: CASSQDYEQYF. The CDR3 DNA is TGTGCCAGCAGCCAAGATTACGAGCAGTACTTC.

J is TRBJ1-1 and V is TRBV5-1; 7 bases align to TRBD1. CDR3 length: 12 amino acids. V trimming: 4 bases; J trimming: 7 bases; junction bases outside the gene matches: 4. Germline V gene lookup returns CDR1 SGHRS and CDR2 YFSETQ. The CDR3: CASSRTGSEAFF. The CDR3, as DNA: TGCGCCAGCAGCCGGACAGGCAGTGAAGCTTTCTTT.